This T cell receptor beta chain appears in the sequencing data of a study of post-analysis software for immune sequencing data. Overall study: Courses of disease covered relapsing-remitting, secondary progressive and progressive-relapsing multiple sclerosis.

The TCR beta cDNA libraries contained unique molecular identifiers. MiXCR was run by TCRdb on the PCR reads, yielding one entry per CDR3 protein. The sample contains 800,000 to 950,000 distinct CDR3 sequences, roughly 50% of which appear only once. This CDR3 region has 14 residues. V gave up 5 bases and J gave up 3 bases; unmatched junction bases: 7. In germline, CDR1 is DFQATT, CDR2 SNEGSKA (reference sequence). This clonotype turned up a few times. Its antigen is unidentified. Notes on the study in general: In patients, about 5 TRBV segments were more frequent than in controls, with TRBV5-6, TRBV5-1 and TRBV20-1 among them. Samples made in the same batch grouped tightly together by F measure.

This sequence originates from a girl aged 10 to 17 with multiple sclerosis. The V gene is TRBV20-1, the J gene TRBJ2-7; 10 bases map to TRBD2. The sequenced sample consisted of blood. Written as DNA, the CDR3 is TGCAGTGCTCCCGGGGTAGCGGGAGGCTACGAGCAGTACTTC. Residues: CSAPGVAGGYEQYF.